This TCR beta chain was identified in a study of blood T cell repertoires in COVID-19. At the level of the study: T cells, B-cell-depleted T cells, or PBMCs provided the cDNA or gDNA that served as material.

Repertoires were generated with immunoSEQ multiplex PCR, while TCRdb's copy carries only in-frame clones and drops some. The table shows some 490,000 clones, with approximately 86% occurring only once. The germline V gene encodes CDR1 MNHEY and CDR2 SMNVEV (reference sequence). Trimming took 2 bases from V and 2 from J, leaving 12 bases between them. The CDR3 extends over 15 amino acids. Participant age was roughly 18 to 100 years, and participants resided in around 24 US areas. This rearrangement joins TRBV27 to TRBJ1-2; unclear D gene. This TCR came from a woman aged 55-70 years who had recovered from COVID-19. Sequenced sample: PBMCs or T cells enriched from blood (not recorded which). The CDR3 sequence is CASSLDEGGNYGYTF. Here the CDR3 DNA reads TGTGCCAGCAGTTTAGATGAGGGCGGGAACTATGGCTACACCTTC.